Listed here are 30 T cell receptor beta chains from one sample, sequenced in a study of cytomegalovirus exposure and HLA in healthy donors. The PCR used 60 Vbeta and 13 Jbeta primers. The table came from immunoSEQ multiplex PCR; TCRdb's copy has only in-frame clones and leaves some out. The table shows approximately 170,000 clones, with approximately 81% occurring only once. What was sequenced was PBMCs. The source of these receptors is a boy younger than 10 in good health and CMV-seronegative.

The chain combines TRBV6-6 with TRBJ2-3; 10 bases map to TRBD1. This CDR3 comprises 14 residues. Trimming at V came to 6 bases and at J to 3 bases, leaving 3 bases not matched to a gene. The germline CDR1 and CDR2 sequences are MNHNY and SVGAGI (reference sequence). The CDR3 DNA is TGTGCCAGCAGCCGGGACAGGGGAACAGATACGCAGTATTTT. This encodes CASSRDRGTDTQYF.

V usage is TRBV14 and J usage is TRBJ2-4; 10 bases agree with TRBD2. Trimming removed 0 bases from V and 0 bases from J; junction bases left unmatched: 8. The CDR3 totals 19 residues. Germline values: CDR1 SGHDN, CDR2 FVKESK. CDR3 bases: TGTGCCAGCAGCCAAGATGACAGCGGGGGGGGGTTAGCCAAAAACATTCAGTACTTC. It translates to CASSQDDSGGGLAKNIQYF.

This chain connects TRBV19 to TRBJ2-3; 13 bases are shared with TRBD2. This CDR3 spans 16 amino acids. J gave up 1 base and V 4 bases, and 2 bases lay outside the gene matches. Germline V CDR1 and CDR2: LNHDA, SQIVND (reference sequence). The DNA of the CDR3 is TGTGCCAGTAGTAGTGGACTAGCGGGGGGCACAGATACGCAGTATTTT. It codes for CASSSGLAGGTDTQYF.

A single count supports this clone. This chain links TRBV5-1 with TRBJ1-4; D gene ambiguous. The V and J ends lost 4 bases and 5 bases respectively, with 15 bases between them. The germline CDR1 and CDR2 sequences are SGHRS and YFSETQ. The CDR3 runs 15 residues. CDR3 sequence: CASSRHSLANEKLFF. CDR3 sequence (DNA): TGCGCCAGCAGCCGTCACAGCTTGGCAAATGAAAAACTGTTTTTT.

The chain carries TRBV30 and TRBJ1-2; no firm D call. This CDR3 comprises 17 residues. With 3 bases removed from V and 3 bases from J, the gap between germline ends came to 23 bases. CDR1 and CDR2 from the germline V gene are GTSNPN and SVGIG (reference sequence). The CDR3 nucleotides read TGTGCCTGGAGCGTAAGGGAGACATCGCACTCCGACTATGGCTACACCTTC. It codes for CAWSVRETSHSDYGYTF.

Only a few counts were recorded for this clone. The rearrangement joins TRBV6-1 to TRBJ1-6; a possible D gene is TRBD1 (6 bases). V lost 0 bases and J 6 bases, leaving 12 bases between the germline ends. Germline V lookup: CDR1 MNHNS, CDR2 SASEGT. There are 16 residues in the CDR3. The CDR3 reads CASSEAQGHFNSPLHF. The CDR3 bases are TGTGCCAGCAGTGAAGCTCAGGGACATTTTAATTCACCCCTCCACTTT.

The V gene is TRBV27, the J gene TRBJ2-2; D remains ambiguous. V gave up 4 bases and J gave up 7 bases, with 10 bases separating them. Germline V gene sequence: CDR1 MNHEY, CDR2 SMNVEV (reference sequence). The CDR3 consists of 13 residues. Here the CDR3 DNA reads TGTGCCAGCAGTTCCACTTCTGGCGGGGAGCTGTTTTTT. This gives the protein CASSSTSGGELFF.

The V and J genes are TRBV18 and TRBJ2-1, with 11 bases matching TRBD2. CDR1 and CDR2 (germline): KGHSH, LQKENI. This CDR3 is 16 amino acids long. V lost 3 bases, J lost 2 bases, and 3 bases stayed unmatched. The CDR3 loop reads CASSPRLAGTYNEQFF. The CDR3 DNA sequence: TGTGCCAGCTCACCGAGACTAGCGGGAACCTACAATGAGCAGTTCTTC.

J is TRBJ2-2 and V is TRBV10-1, with TRBD1 matching over 10 bases. The CDR3 totals 15 residues. The germline gives CDR1 WNHNN, CDR2 SYGVQD (reference sequence). Trimming cost V 6 bases and J 5 bases; bases outside gene matches: 6. CDR3 residues: CASSRTGGQTGELFF. CDR3 DNA sequence: TGCGCCAGCAGCCGGACAGGGGGACAAACCGGGGAGCTGTTTTTT.

The J gene is TRBJ2-3, the V gene TRBV27; D gene unclear. The CDR3 is made up of 13 amino acids. Trimming cost V 2 bases and J 5 bases, with 8 bases left between them. CDR1 and CDR2 (germline): MNHEY, SMNVEV (reference sequence). CDR3 protein: CASSLDMEDTQYF. CDR3 bases: TGTGCCAGCAGTTTAGACATGGAAGATACGCAGTATTTT.

V and J are TRBV25-1 and TRBJ2-1; no clear D gene. Trimming took off 2 bases at V and 6 bases at J, with 8 bases between the two ends. This CDR3 has 13 amino acids. CDR1 is MGHDK, CDR2 SYGVNS, per germline. CDR3: CASSENPTNEQFF. DNA for the CDR3: TGTGCCAGCAGTGAAAATCCTACCAATGAGCAGTTCTTC.

The V gene is TRBV10-3, the J gene TRBJ1-3; D not resolved. V dropped 10 bases and J dropped 3 bases, with 16 bases sitting between them. This CDR3 region has 14 residues. In germline, CDR1 is ENHRY, CDR2 SYGVKD. The CDR3 loop reads CATGTGVGGNTIYF. The CDR3 DNA follows: TGTGCCACGGGAACGGGTGTGGGTGGAAACACCATATATTTT.

This rearrangement joins TRBV9 to TRBJ1-1; D is undetermined. The germline V gene encodes CDR1 SGDLS and CDR2 YYNGEE. The V end lost 0 bases, the J end lost 2 bases, and 20 bases lay between the germline ends. The CDR3 has 18 amino acids. The CDR3 spells CASSVGMGRLIGNTEAFF. DNA for the CDR3: TGTGCCAGCAGCGTAGGAATGGGGAGGTTAATTGGAAACACTGAAGCTTTCTTT.

The chain joins TRBV14 to TRBJ2-7, with 7 bases that match TRBD2. CDR1 SGHDN and CDR2 FVKESK come from the germline V gene. V trimming: 6 bases; J trimming: 0 bases; junction bases outside the gene matches: 5. The CDR3 contains 14 residues. The CDR3 region is CASSNWGGSYEQYF. CDR3 DNA sequence: TGTGCCAGCAGTAATTGGGGGGGCTCCTACGAGCAGTACTTC. The whole variable domain, filled in from reference TRBV14 and TRBJ2-7, reads EAGVTQFPSHSVIEKGQTVTLRCDPISGHDNLYWYRRVMGKEIKFLLHFVKESKQDESGMPNNRFLAERTGGTYSTLKVQPAELEDSGVYFCASSNWGGSYEQYFGPGTRLTVT.

This chain uses TRBV6-1 with TRBJ1-1; tentative D call: TRBD1 (5 bases). The germline V and J ends were trimmed by 2 bases and 7 bases, with 14 bases remaining between them. Germline-derived CDR1 and CDR2 are MNHNS and SASEGT. This CDR3 is 14 amino acids long. The CDR3 coding sequence is TGTGCCAGCAGTGAAATCGATTACGACAGTGAAGCTTTCTTT. Residues: CASSEIDYDSEAFF.

The chain uses TRBV27 and TRBJ2-7; the D gene is possibly TRBD1 (6 bases). V lost 5 bases and J 2 bases, leaving 13 bases between the germline ends. The CDR3 loop spans 14 amino acids. The germline gives CDR1 MNHEY, CDR2 SMNVEV (reference sequence). CDR3 sequence reads: CASSPGQIAYEQYV. The CDR3 DNA is TGTGCCAGCAGTCCGGGACAAATAGCCTACGAGCAGTACGTC.

The chain has TRBV5-1 and TRBJ2-5; 7 positions match TRBD2. V shed 0 bases, J shed 4 bases, and the junction held 9 bases outside the gene matches. In germline, CDR1 is SGHRS, CDR2 YFSETQ. CDR3 size: 16 residues. This CDR3 is CASSLERLAGRETQYF. The CDR3 nucleotides read TGCGCCAGCAGCTTGGAACGACTAGCAGGGCGAGAGACCCAGTACTTC.

V is TRBV27 and J is TRBJ2-3; a possible D gene is TRBD1 (5 bases). CDR3 length equals 14 residues. Deletions cut 5 bases from V and 2 bases from J, with 11 bases between. Germline CDR1 reads MNHEY; CDR2 reads SMNVEV (reference sequence). As DNA, the CDR3 is TGTGCCAGCAGTAGGGGTTGGGACACAGATACGCAGTATTTT. It specifies CASSRGWDTDTQYF.

The V and J genes are TRBV10-1 and TRBJ1-1; 9 bases are shared with TRBD1. Germline CDR1 WNHNN, CDR2 SYGVQD (reference sequence). The CDR3 sequence is 16 residues long. The trim removed 11 bases at V and 1 base at J, leaving 14 bases unmatched. In DNA form, the CDR3 reads TGCGCCCCCCACTTGACAGGGGGGGGAAAGAACACTGAAGCTTTCTTT. Its protein is CAPHLTGGGKNTEAFF.

The J gene is TRBJ2-3, the V gene TRBV7-9, with D hard to call. The CDR3 sequence is 15 residues long. In germline, CDR1 is SEHNR, CDR2 FQNEAQ (reference sequence). Trimming left V 5 bases short and J 0 bases short, with 12 bases between. This CDR3 reads CASSKPGASTDTQYF. The CDR3 nucleotides read TGTGCCAGCAGCAAACCCGGAGCTAGCACAGATACGCAGTATTTT.

The chain uses TRBV2 and TRBJ2-2; the D gene is possibly TRBD1 (6 bases). The germline V gene encodes CDR1 SNHLY and CDR2 FYNNEI. Trimming took off 6 bases at V and 6 bases at J, with 20 bases between the two ends. The CDR3 has 16 amino acids. The CDR3: CASSTDRPPFPGELFF. CDR3 DNA sequence: TGTGCCAGCAGCACAGACAGGCCGCCCTTCCCCGGGGAGCTGTTTTTT.

This clone occurred a few times. V gene TRBV12-5 combines with J gene TRBJ1-2; perhaps TRBD1 as D (5 bases). V lost 2 bases and J lost 7, with 11 bases in between. CDR3 size: 13 residues. CDR1 is LGHNT and CDR2 is FRNRAP in the germline V gene. The CDR3 coding sequence is TGTGCTAGTGGTTTGTCAGGGAACGGTGGCTACACCTTC. Its translation is CASGLSGNGGYTF.

Notes on this clone: Other DNA sequences of this sample code for an identical CDR3. The chain has TRBV27 and TRBJ1-5; D perhaps matches TRBD1 (5 bases). V was shortened by 6 bases and J by 4 bases, with 7 bases between the two germline ends. This CDR3 comprises 12 residues. Germline CDR1 is MNHEY and CDR2 is SMNVEV (reference sequence). The CDR3, as DNA: TGTGCCAGCAGGCAGGGAAATCAGCCCCAGCATTTT. This gives the protein CASRQGNQPQHF.

The chain links TRBV7-9 to TRBJ1-6; unclear D gene. There are 14 residues in the CDR3. Germline assignment: CDR1 SEHNR and CDR2 FQNEAQ (reference sequence). V was clipped by 4 bases and J by 7 bases, with 11 bases between them. CDR3 residues: CASSSDGGNSPLHF. The CDR3 region has the DNA TGTGCCAGCAGCTCAGACGGAGGGAATTCACCCCTCCACTTT.

This clone was seen only a few times. The genes are TRBV10-3 and TRBJ1-2; 8 bases fit TRBD1. Germline V gene sequence: CDR1 ENHRY, CDR2 SYGVKD. CDR3 length equals 12 residues. Germline trimming cut 6 bases from V and 6 bases from J; bases unmatched to any gene: 3. The DNA of the CDR3 is TGTGCCATCAGGACCAGGGGGCATGGCTACACCTTC. The encoded protein is CAIRTRGHGYTF.

The chain is built from TRBV5-1 and TRBJ2-1; 7 bases align to TRBD1. CDR3 size: 15 residues. Trimming at V came to 1 base and at J to 10 bases, leaving 11 bases not matched to a gene. Germline values: CDR1 SGHRS, CDR2 YFSETQ. The CDR3 loop is CASSLTRGGPGEQFF. CDR3 coding DNA: TGCGCCAGCAGCTTGACGAGAGGGGGCCCGGGGGAGCAGTTCTTC.

The chain couples TRBV28 to TRBJ2-7; no clear D. The germline V gene encodes CDR1 MDHEN and CDR2 SYDVKM. The CDR3 is 11 residues long. Trimming left V 4 bases short and J 6 bases short, with 7 bases between. This CDR3 is CASSYEIEQYF. The CDR3 DNA reads TGTGCCAGCAGTTACGAGATCGAGCAGTACTTC.

This clone was counted once. This chain uses TRBV28 with TRBJ2-1, with D possibly TRBD2 on 6 matching bases. Germline lookup yields CDR1 MDHEN and CDR2 SYDVKM. The V and J ends lost 3 bases and 5 bases respectively, with 11 bases between them. The CDR3 consists of 14 residues. CDR3 region: CASSFGGKDNEQFF. The CDR3 DNA is TGTGCCAGCAGTTTCGGGGGTAAGGACAATGAGCAGTTCTTC.

V and J are TRBV19 and TRBJ1-1; a possible D gene is TRBD1 (5 bases). CDR3 length equals 12 residues. Trimming removed 6 bases from V and 5 bases from J, with 10 bases in between. Germline CDR1 reads LNHDA; CDR2 reads SQIVND (reference sequence). The CDR3 spells CASSKTETEAFF. CDR3 DNA sequence: TGTGCCAGTAGCAAGACAGAAACTGAAGCTTTCTTT.

The chain couples TRBV28 to TRBJ2-3; 7 nucleotides align to TRBD2. After removal of 1 base from V and 3 bases from J, the junction contained 10 bases not matched to a gene. This CDR3 has 17 residues. The germline CDR1 and CDR2 sequences are MDHEN and SYDVKM. CDR3 protein: CASSLLRDFGRTDTQYF. The CDR3, as DNA: TGTGCCAGCAGTTTATTACGGGATTTCGGGAGGACAGATACGCAGTATTTT. Full variable domain (missing parts from reference TRBV28 and TRBJ2-3): DVKVTQSSRYLVKRTGEKVFLECVQDMDHENMFWYRQDPGLGLRLIYFSYDVKMKEKGDIPEGYSVSREKKERFSLILESASTNQTSMYLCASSLLRDFGRTDTQYFGPGTRLTVL.